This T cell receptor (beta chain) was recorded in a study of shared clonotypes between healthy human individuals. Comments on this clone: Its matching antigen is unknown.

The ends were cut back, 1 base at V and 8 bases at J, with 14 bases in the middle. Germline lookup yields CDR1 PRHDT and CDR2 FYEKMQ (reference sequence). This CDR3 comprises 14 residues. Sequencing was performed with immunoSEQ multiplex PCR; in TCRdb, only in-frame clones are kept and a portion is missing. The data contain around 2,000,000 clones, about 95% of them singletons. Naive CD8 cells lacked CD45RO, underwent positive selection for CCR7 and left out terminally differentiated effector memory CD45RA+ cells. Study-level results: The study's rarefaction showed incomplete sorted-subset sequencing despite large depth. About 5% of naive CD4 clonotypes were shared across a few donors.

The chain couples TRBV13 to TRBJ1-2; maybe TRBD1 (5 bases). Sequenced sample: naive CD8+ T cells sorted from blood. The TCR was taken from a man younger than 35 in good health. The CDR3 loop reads CASSLARVARGYTF. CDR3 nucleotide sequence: TGTGCCAGCAGCTTAGCCAGGGTGGCGAGGGGCTACACCTTC.